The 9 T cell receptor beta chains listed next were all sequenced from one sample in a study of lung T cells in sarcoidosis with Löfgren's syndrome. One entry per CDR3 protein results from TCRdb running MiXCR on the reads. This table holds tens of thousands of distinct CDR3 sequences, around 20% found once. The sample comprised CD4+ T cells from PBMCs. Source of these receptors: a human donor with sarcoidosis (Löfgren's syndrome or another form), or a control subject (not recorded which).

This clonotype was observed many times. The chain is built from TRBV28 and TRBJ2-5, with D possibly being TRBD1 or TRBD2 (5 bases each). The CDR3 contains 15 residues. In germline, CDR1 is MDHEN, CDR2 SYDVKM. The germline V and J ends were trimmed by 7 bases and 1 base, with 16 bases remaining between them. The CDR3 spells CASNEAAGGQETQYF. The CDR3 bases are TGTGCCAGCAATGAAGCGGCTGGGGGCCAAGAGACCCAGTACTTC.

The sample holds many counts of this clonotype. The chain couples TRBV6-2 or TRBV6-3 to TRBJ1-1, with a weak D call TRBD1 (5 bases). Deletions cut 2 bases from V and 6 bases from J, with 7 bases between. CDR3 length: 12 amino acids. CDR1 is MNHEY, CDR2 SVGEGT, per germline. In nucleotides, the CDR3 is TGTGCCAGCAGTTACGGGGGGTCTGAAGCTTTCTTT. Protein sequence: CASSYGGSEAFF.

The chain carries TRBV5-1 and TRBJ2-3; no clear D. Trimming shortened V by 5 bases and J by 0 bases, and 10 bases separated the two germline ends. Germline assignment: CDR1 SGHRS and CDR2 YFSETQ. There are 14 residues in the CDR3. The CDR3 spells CASSGGPSTDTQYF. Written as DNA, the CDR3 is TGCGCCAGCAGTGGTGGACCGAGCACAGATACGCAGTATTTT.

The CDR3 sequence is CASSSYWSSGGAIEETQYF. The CDR3, as DNA: TGTGCCAGCAGCTCCTACTGGTCTAGCGGGGGGGCGATAGAAGAGACCCAGTACTTC. The V gene is TRBV7-9, the J gene TRBJ2-5, with 12 bases lining up with TRBD2. With V trimmed by 4 bases and J by 3 bases, 15 bases remained unmatched. This CDR3 region has 19 residues. Germline CDR1 and CDR2: SEHNR and FQNEAQ (reference sequence).

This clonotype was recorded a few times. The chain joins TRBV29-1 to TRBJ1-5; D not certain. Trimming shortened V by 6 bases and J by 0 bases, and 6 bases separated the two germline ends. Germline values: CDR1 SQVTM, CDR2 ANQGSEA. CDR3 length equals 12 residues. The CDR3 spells CSVANSNQPQHF. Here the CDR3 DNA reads TGCAGCGTCGCTAATAGCAATCAGCCCCAGCATTTT. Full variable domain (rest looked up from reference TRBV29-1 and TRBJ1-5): SAVISQKPSRDICQRGTSLTIQCQVDSQVTMMFWYRQQPGQSLTLIATANQGSEATYESGFVIDKFPISRPNLTFSTLTVSNMSPEDSSIYLCSVANSNQPQHFGDGTRLSIL.

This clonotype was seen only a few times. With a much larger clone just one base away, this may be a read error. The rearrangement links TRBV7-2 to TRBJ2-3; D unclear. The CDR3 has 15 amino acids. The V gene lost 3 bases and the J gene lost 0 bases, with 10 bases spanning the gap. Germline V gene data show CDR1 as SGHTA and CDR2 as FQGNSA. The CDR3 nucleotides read TGTGCCAGCAGCTTCCGGCGGATAAGCACAGATACGCAGTATTTT. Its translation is CASSFRRISTDTQYF.

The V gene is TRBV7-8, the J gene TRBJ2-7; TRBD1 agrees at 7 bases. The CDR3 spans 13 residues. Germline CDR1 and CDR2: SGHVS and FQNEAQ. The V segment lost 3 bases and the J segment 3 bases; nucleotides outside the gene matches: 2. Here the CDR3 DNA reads TGTGCCAGCAGCTTCGGACAGGACTACGAGCAGTACGTC. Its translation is CASSFGQDYEQYV.

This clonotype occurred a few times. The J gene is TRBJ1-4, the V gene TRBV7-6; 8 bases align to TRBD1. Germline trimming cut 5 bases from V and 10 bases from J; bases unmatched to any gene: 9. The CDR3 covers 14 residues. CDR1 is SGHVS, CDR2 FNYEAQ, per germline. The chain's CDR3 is CASSPGTGSRKLFF. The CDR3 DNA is TGTGCCAGCAGCCCTGGGACAGGATCGCGAAAACTGTTTTTT.

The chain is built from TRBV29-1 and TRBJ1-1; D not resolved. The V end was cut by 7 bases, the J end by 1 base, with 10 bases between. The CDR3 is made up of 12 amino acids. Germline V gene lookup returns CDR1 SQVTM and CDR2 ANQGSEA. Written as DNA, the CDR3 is TGCAGCGCCTTCCCCGGGAACACTGAAGCTTTCTTT. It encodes CSAFPGNTEAFF.